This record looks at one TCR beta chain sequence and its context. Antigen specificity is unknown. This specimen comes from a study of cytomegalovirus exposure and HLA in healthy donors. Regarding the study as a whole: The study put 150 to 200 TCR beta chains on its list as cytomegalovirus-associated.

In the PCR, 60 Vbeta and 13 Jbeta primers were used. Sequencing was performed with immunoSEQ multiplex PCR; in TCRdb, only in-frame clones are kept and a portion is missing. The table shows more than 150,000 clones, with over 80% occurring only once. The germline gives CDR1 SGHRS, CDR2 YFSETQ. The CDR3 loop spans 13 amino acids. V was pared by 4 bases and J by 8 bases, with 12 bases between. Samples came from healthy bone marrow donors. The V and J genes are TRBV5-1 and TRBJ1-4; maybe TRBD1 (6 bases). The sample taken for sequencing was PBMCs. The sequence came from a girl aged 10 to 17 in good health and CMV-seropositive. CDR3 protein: CASSRQDGEKLFF. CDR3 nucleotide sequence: TGCGCCAGCAGCCGACAGGATGGAGAAAAACTGTTTTTT.